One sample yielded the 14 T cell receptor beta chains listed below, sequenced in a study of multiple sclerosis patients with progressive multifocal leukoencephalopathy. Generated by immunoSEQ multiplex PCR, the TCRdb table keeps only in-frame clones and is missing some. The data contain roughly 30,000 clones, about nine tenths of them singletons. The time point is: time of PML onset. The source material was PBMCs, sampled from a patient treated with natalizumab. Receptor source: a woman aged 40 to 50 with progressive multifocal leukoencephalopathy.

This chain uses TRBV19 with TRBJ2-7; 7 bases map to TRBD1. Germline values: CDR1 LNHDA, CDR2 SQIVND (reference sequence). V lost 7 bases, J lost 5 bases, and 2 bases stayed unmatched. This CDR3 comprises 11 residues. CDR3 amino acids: CASTGTDEQYF. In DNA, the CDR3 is TGTGCCAGTACCGGGACAGACGAGCAGTACTTC.

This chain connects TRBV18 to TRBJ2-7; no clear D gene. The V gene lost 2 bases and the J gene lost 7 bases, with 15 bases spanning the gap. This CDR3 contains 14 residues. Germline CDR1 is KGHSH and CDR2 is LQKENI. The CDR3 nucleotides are TGTGCCAGCTCACCAGAGAGCCGGTGGGGTGAGCAGTACTTC. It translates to CASSPESRWGEQYF.

The CDR3 here is CASLIPGQGYGYTF. In DNA, the CDR3 is TGTGCCAGCCTCATACCGGGACAGGGCTATGGCTACACCTTC. V gene TRBV28 combines with J gene TRBJ1-2, with 9 bases aligning to TRBD1. This CDR3 has 14 residues. Germline lookup yields CDR1 MDHEN and CDR2 SYDVKM. V lost 8 bases to trimming and J lost 4 bases; unmatched junction nucleotides: 8.

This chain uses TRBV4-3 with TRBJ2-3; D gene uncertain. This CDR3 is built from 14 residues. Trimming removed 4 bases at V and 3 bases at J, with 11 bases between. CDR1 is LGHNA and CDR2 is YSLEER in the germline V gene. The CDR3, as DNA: TGCGCCAGCAGCCCCAGGCGCGATACAGATACGCAGTATTTT. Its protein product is CASSPRRDTDTQYF.

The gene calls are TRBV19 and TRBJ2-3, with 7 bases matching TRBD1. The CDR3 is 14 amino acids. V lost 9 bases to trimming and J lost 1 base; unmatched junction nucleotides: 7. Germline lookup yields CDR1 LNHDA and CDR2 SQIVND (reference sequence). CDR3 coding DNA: TGTGCCAGCAGACAGGGTTCAGGCACAGATACGCAGTATTTT. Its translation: CASRQGSGTDTQYF.

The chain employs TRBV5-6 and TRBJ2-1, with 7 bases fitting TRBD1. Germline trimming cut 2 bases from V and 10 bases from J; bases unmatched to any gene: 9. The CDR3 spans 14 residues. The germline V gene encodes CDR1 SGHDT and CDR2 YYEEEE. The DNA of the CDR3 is TGTGCCAGCAGCTTAGGGGGCCTGACAGGGGAGCAGTTCTTC. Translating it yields CASSLGGLTGEQFF.

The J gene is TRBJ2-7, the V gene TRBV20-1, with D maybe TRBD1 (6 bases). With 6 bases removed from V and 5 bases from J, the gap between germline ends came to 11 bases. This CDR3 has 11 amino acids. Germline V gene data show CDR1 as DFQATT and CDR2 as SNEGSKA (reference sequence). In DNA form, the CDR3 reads TGCAGTGCCCCACGACAGGACGAGCAGTACTTC. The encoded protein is CSAPRQDEQYF.

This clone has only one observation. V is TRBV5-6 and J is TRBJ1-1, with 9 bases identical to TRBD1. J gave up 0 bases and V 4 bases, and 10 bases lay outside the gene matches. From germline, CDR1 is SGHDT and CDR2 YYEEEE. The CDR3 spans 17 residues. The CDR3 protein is CASSRPVGQGMNTEAFF. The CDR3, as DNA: TGTGCCAGCAGCAGGCCAGTGGGACAGGGAATGAACACTGAAGCTTTCTTT.

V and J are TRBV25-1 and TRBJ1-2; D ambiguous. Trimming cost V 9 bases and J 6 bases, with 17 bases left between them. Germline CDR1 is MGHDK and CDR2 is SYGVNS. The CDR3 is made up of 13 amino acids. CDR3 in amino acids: CASSLGTRNGYTF. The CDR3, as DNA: TGTGCCAGTTCGTTGGGCACACGAAATGGCTACACCTTC.

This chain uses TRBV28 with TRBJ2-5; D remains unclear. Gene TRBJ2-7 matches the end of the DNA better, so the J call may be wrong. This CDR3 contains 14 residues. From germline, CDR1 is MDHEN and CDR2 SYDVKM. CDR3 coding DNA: TGTGCCAGCAGTCTTCGACCCCCCCGCTACGAGCAGTACTTC. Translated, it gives CASSLRPPRYEQYF.

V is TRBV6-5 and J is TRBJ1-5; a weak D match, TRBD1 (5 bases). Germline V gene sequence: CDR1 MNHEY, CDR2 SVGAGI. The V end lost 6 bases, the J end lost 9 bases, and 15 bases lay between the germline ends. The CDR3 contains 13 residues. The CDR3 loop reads CASSGLGEWPQHF. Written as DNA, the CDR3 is TGTGCCAGCAGCGGACTGGGGGAATGGCCCCAGCATTTT.

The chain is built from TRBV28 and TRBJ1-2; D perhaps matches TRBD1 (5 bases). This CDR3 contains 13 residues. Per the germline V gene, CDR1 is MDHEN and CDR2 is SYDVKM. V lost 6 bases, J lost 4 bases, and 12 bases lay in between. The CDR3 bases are TGTGCCAGCAGCACCGGGACCCGCTATGGCTACACCTTC. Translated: CASSTGTRYGYTF.

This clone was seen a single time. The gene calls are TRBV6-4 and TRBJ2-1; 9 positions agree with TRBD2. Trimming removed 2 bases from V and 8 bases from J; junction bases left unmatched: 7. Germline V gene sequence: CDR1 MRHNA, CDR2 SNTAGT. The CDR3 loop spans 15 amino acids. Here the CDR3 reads CASSDVAGGSDEQFF. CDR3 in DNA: TGTGCCAGCAGTGACGTGGCGGGAGGGTCGGATGAGCAGTTCTTC.

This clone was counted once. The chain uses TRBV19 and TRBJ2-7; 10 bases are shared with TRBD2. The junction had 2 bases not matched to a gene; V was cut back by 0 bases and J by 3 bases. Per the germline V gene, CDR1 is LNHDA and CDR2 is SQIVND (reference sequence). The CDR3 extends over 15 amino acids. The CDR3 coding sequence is TGTGCCAGTAGTATAGAACTAGCGGGGCTCTACGAGCAGTACTTC. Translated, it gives CASSIELAGLYEQYF.